The text below deals with one T cell receptor beta chain. Antigen specificity is unknown. CD4+ T cell IFNgamma after overnight CMV lysate exposure gave donor CMV status. After CD4 positive bead selection, the CD4-negative fraction gave CD8 T cells. Cells stained for CD3, CD4, CD8, CD45RA and CD27 were sorted into four subsets. Both TRBC1 and TRBC2 were covered by a beta constant-region primer of two equimolar oligonucleotides. Ligated cDNA was amplified by four rounds of PCR with nested alpha and beta constant-region primers and SP2. TCRdb redid the calling of the UMI-ligation and nested PCR reads with MiXCR, one entry per CDR3 protein. The table includes over 80,000 distinct CDR3 sequences, about 11% detected once. This sample was included in a study of naive and memory T cell subsets. Findings and caveats of the study: In naive cells, over 85% of TCR sequences were seen only once. Naive repertoires, especially CD8, held a few larger clonotypes, possibly memory cells re-expressing CD45RA.

Sequencing input: naive CD4+ T cells from blood. The clonotype was recovered from a human donor in good health.

CDR3 region: CAISERTDTEAFF. In nucleotides, the CDR3 is TGTGCCATCAGTGAGCGGACGGACACTGAAGCTTTCTTT. The chain joins TRBV10-3 to TRBJ1-1; D gene uncertain. Deletions cut 2 bases from V and 3 bases from J, with 7 bases between. The CDR3 is 13 amino acids. Germline loops: CDR1 ENHRY, CDR2 SYGVKD.